Described below is a single TCR beta chain sequence and its context. This CDR3 is built from 16 residues. Germline lookup yields CDR1 MNHEY and CDR2 SMNVEV (reference sequence). Trimming removed 5 bases from V and 4 bases from J, with 20 bases in between. This sample was taken from a study of blood T cell repertoires in COVID-19. The method was immunoSEQ multiplex PCR; TCRdb's version includes in-frame clones alone and lacks a portion of them. Of roughly 310,000 clones in the sample, roughly 90% are singletons; the top ten hold around 4%. The sequencing input was peripheral blood. This TCR was recovered from a woman aged 50 to 60 with active or convalescent COVID-19. The chain employs TRBV27 and TRBJ1-2; perhaps TRBD1 as D (5 bases). The CDR3 DNA sequence: TGTGCCAGCAGTCCGTCCGCGGGGGAGGAGAGCTATGGCTACACCTTC. It translates to CASSPSAGEESYGYTF.